These T cell receptor beta chains were read from a single sample in a study of T-cell memory formation after mild COVID-19. MiXCR, applied by TCRdb to the 5' RACE reads, yields one record per CDR3 protein. The table shows around 470,000 distinct CDR3 sequences, with around 18% occurring only once. Material for sequencing was PBMCs or a T cell subset sorted from them (not recorded which). These TCRs come from an adult woman who had mild COVID-19 (a few samples of this study predate the infection). Cell type and time point are not known. Each CDR3 is given with its conserved first and last residue. Each record gives: clone size, D gene, V gene, J gene, CDR3 protein, CDR3 DNA. The D gene is left open where the match is weak. Rows may omit the clone size; those that give it use once, few, many or a size class.

NA,NA,TRBV9,TRBJ2-7,CASSVAGTTYEQYF,TGTGCCAGCAGCGTTGCAGGGACAACCTACGAGCAGTACTTC
few,NA,TRBV7-3,TRBJ1-1,CASSVRGPNTEAFF,TGTGCCAGCAGCGTAAGGGGTCCGAACACTGAAGCTTTCTTT
NA,NA,TRBV7-6,TRBJ2-7,CASSLASGMNEQYF,TGTGCCAGCAGCTTAGCGTCTGGAATGAACGAGCAGTACTTC
many,NA,TRBV2,TRBJ1-1,CASRPATGAFF,TGTGCATCGAGACCGGCCACTGGAGCTTTCTTT
few,TRBD1,TRBV19,TRBJ1-4,CASSPGQGSDEKLFF,TGTGCCAGCTCCCCGGGACAGGGATCGGATGAAAAACTGTTTTTT
few,NA,TRBV7-2,TRBJ2-4,CASSLEGGSAIQYF,TGTGCCAGCAGCTTAGAAGGGGGTAGCGCCATTCAGTACTTC
NA,NA,TRBV4-2,TRBJ2-3,CASSQDYSGSFGDTQYF,TGTGCCAGCAGCCAAGATTATTCGGGGTCCTTCGGGGATACGCAGTATTTT
NA,NA,TRBV6-5,TRBJ2-2,CASRETGNTGELFF,TGTGCCAGCAGAGAGACAGGGAACACCGGGGAGCTGTTTTTT
NA,NA,TRBV18,TRBJ2-7,CASSPRTDPYEQYF,TGTGCCAGCTCACCAAGGACGGATCCCTACGAGCAGTACTTC
NA,TRBD1,TRBV24-1,TRBJ2-7,CATSAGTGNSYEQYF,TGTGCCACCAGTGCGGGGACAGGGAACTCCTACGAGCAGTACTTC
NA,NA,TRBV5-1,TRBJ2-2,CASSLAQGSGELFF,TGCGCCAGCAGCTTGGCCCAGGGTTCCGGGGAGCTGTTTTTT
few,NA,TRBV7-9,TRBJ1-4,CASSARGEVRF,TGTGCCAGCAGCGCCAGGGGCGAGGTTCGTTTT
NA,TRBD1,TRBV12-3/TRBV12-4,TRBJ1-5,CASSPWGQSFLPQHF,TGTGCCAGCAGTCCCTGGGGACAGTCTTTTCTGCCCCAGCATTTT
NA,TRBD2,TRBV10-3,TRBJ2-7,CAISLAGTYEQYF,TGTGCCATCAGCCTAGCGGGCACCTACGAGCAGTACTTC
NA,NA,TRBV20-1,TRBJ1-5,CSARFSGSGSNQPQHF,TGCAGTGCTCGGTTTAGTGGGTCTGGTAGCAATCAGCCCCAGCATTTT
NA,TRBD2,TRBV27,TRBJ2-3,CASSTIGTSPSTDTQYF,TGTGCCAGCAGTACTATTGGGACTAGCCCTTCCACAGATACGCAGTATTTT
once,NA,TRBV6-5,TRBJ2-7,CASSYVAGDEQYF,TGTGCCAGCAGTTACGTGGCAGGGGACGAGCAGTACTTC
NA,NA,TRBV2,TRBJ2-7,CASSAHEGQFVEQYF,TGTGCCAGCAGCGCCCACGAGGGACAATTCGTCGAGCAGTACTTC
NA,NA,TRBV7-2,TRBJ1-1,CASSHLGWRNTEAFF,TGTGCCAGCAGTCACCTGGGGTGGAGGAACACTGAAGCTTTCTTT
few,NA,TRBV5-5,TRBJ1-5,CASSPVGGGNQPQHF,TGTGCCAGCAGCCCCGTTGGGGGGGGCAATCAGCCCCAGCATTTT
NA,NA,TRBV14,TRBJ2-7,CASSQGWTARPYEQYF,TGTGCCAGCAGCCAAGGCTGGACAGCGAGGCCCTACGAGCAGTACTTC
few,NA,TRBV20-1,TRBJ1-1,CSAPSMTVGTEAFF,TGCAGTGCTCCGTCTATGACCGTGGGTACTGAAGCTTTCTTT
NA,NA,TRBV29-1,TRBJ2-7,CSVGGKGDYEQYF,TGCAGCGTAGGAGGGAAGGGAGACTACGAGCAGTACTTC
many,NA,TRBV29-1,TRBJ1-1,CSVEDTFTEAFF,TGCAGCGTTGAAGACACATTCACTGAAGCTTTCTTT
NA,NA,TRBV5-1,TRBJ1-1,CASSWAGGDTEAFF,TGCGCCAGCAGCTGGGCCGGGGGAGACACTGAAGCTTTCTTT
NA,NA,TRBV29-1,TRBJ1-1,CSVGQGRNTEAFF,TGCAGCGTTGGTCAGGGGAGGAACACTGAAGCTTTCTTT
NA,TRBD2,TRBV6-2/TRBV6-3,TRBJ2-1,CASSSLLAGSGNEQFF,TGTGCCAGCAGTTCCCTACTAGCGGGGTCGGGCAATGAGCAGTTCTTC
NA,TRBD2,TRBV9,TRBJ2-5,CASSAGTIQETQYF,TGTGCCAGCAGCGCTGGGACTATTCAAGAGACCCAGTACTTC
NA,NA,TRBV7-6,TRBJ2-5,CASSPDGGYRETQYF,TGTGCCAGCAGTCCCGATGGAGGGTATCGAGAGACCCAGTACTTC
few,NA,TRBV19,TRBJ2-7,CASTPPSHEQYF,TGTGCCAGTACCCCCCCCTCCCACGAGCAGTACTTC
few,NA,TRBV5-5,TRBJ2-5,CASSLGNPSRETQYF,TGTGCCAGCAGCTTGGGGAATCCCTCCCGAGAGACCCAGTACTTC
few,TRBD2,TRBV20-1,TRBJ2-2,CSARGQREYTGELFF,TGCAGTGCTAGGGGCCAGCGGGAATACACCGGGGAGCTGTTTTTT
few,NA,TRBV18,TRBJ2-3,CASSPPGLVPNTDTQYF,TGTGCCAGCTCACCACCGGGACTGGTTCCGAACACAGATACGCAGTATTTT
NA,TRBD2,TRBV19,TRBJ2-3,CASGSREADTQYF,TGTGCCAGTGGGTCCCGGGAGGCGGATACGCAGTATTTT
NA,NA,TRBV7-2,TRBJ1-2,CASSPRPDTLNGYTF,TGTGCCAGCAGCCCCAGACCCGATACCCTTAATGGCTACACCTTC
NA,TRBD2,TRBV6-2/TRBV6-3,TRBJ2-3,CASSYRASGALTDTQYF,TGTGCCAGCAGTTATCGGGCTAGCGGAGCTCTCACAGATACGCAGTATTTT
NA,NA,TRBV7-2,TRBJ1-2,CASSLRAELYGYTF,TGTGCCAGCAGCTTAAGGGCAGAACTCTATGGCTACACCTTC
few,NA,TRBV9,TRBJ2-1,CASSVEGRGQEQFF,TGTGCCAGCAGCGTAGAGGGGAGGGGACAGGAGCAGTTCTTC
NA,TRBD1,TRBV29-1,TRBJ2-7,CSTGTGGHEQYF,TGCAGCACCGGCACAGGGGGACACGAGCAGTACTTC
once,TRBD1,TRBV6-6,TRBJ2-1,CASSYPKGRQGPNEQFF,TGTGCCAGCAGTTACCCTAAAGGGCGACAGGGCCCCAATGAGCAGTTCTTC
many,TRBD1,TRBV12-3/TRBV12-4,TRBJ1-4,CASSLGTGNEKLFF,TGTGCCAGCAGCCTCGGGACAGGGAATGAAAAACTGTTTTTT
NA,NA,TRBV19,TRBJ1-1,CASMLGNTEAFF,TGTGCCAGTATGCTAGGGAACACTGAAGCTTTCTTT
few,TRBD2,TRBV6-6,TRBJ2-1,CASSPGTSGPTYNEQFF,TGTGCCAGCAGTCCTGGGACTAGCGGGCCGACCTACAATGAGCAGTTCTTC
few,TRBD1,TRBV6-2/TRBV6-3,TRBJ2-2,CASSYLDRAAGELFF,TGTGCCAGCAGTTACCTGGACAGGGCTGCCGGGGAGCTGTTTTTT
few,NA,TRBV21-1,TRBJ1-2,CASSAYYGYTF,TGTGCCAGCAGCGCGTACTATGGCTACACCTTC
NA,NA,TRBV4-3,TRBJ2-4,CASSQGLTVLAKNIQYF,TGCGCCAGCAGCCAAGGGTTAACGGTTCTAGCCAAAAACATTCAGTACTTC
few,NA,TRBV7-9,TRBJ2-2,CASSPGYGVDGELFF,TGTGCCAGCAGCCCCGGATACGGAGTGGACGGGGAGCTGTTTTTT
few,TRBD2,TRBV12-3/TRBV12-4,TRBJ2-1,CASSFVGGAGEQFF,TGTGCCAGCAGTTTTGTCGGGGGGGCAGGTGAGCAGTTCTTC
few,TRBD2,TRBV20-1,TRBJ2-1,CSARTTSGGLSYNEQFF,TGCAGTGCCAGGACCACTAGCGGGGGACTTAGCTACAATGAGCAGTTCTTC
NA,TRBD2,TRBV15,TRBJ2-7,CATSNWTSGSYEQYF,TGTGCCACCAGCAACTGGACTAGCGGTTCCTACGAGCAGTACTTC
many,NA,TRBV18,TRBJ1-1,CASSPPIMGRTEAFF,TGTGCCAGCTCACCACCGATAATGGGGAGAACTGAAGCTTTCTTT
NA,NA,TRBV19,TRBJ2-2,CASSSWTTETANTGELFF,TGTGCCAGTAGTTCCTGGACTACCGAGACCGCGAACACCGGGGAGCTGTTTTTT